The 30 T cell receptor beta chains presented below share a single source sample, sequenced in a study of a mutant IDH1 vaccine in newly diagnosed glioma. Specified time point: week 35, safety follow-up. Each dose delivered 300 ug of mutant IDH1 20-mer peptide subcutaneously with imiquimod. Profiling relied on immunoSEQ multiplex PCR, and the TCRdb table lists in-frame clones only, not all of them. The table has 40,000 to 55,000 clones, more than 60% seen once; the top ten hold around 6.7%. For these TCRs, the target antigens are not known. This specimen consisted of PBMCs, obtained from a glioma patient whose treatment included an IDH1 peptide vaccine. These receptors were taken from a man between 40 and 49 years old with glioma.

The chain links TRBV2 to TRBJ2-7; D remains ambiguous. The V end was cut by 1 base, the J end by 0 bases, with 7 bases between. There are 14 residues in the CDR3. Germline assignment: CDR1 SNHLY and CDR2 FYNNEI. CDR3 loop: CASSEGDNSYEQYF. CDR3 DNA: TGTGCCAGCAGTGAAGGAGACAACTCCTACGAGCAGTACTTC. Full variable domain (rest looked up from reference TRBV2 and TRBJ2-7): EPEVTQTPSHQVTQMGQEVILRCVPISNHLYFYWYRQILGQKVEFLVSFYNNEISEKSEIFDDQFSVERPDGSNFTLKIRSTKLEDSAMYFCASSEGDNSYEQYFGPGTRLTVT.

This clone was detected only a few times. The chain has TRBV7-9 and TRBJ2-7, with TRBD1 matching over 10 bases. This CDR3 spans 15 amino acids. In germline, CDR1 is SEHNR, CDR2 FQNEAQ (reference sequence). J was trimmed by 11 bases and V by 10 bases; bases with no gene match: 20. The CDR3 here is CATDTSGTGAKGEYF. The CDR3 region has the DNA TGTGCCACGGACACTTCCGGGACAGGGGCGAAGGGGGAGTACTTC.

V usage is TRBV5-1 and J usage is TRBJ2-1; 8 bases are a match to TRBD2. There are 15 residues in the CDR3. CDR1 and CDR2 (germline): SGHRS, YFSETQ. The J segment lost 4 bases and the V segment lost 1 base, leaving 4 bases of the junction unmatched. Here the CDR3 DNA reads TGCGCCAGCAGCTTGATCCGGGGGGGATACAATGAGCAGTTCTTC. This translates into CASSLIRGGYNEQFF.

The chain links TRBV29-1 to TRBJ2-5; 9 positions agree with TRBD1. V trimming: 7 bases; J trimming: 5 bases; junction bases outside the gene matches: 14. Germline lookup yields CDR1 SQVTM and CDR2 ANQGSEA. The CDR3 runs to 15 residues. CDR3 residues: CSAARWGQGRETQYF. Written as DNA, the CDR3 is TGCAGCGCCGCCCGGTGGGGACAGGGCAGGGAGACCCAGTACTTC.

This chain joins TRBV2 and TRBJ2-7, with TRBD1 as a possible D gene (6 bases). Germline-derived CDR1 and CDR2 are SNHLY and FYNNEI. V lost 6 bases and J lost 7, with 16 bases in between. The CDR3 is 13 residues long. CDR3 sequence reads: CASSQDRTGEQYF. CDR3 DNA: TGTGCCAGCAGCCAGGACAGAACGGGTGAGCAGTACTTC. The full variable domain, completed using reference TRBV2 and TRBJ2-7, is EPEVTQTPSHQVTQMGQEVILRCVPISNHLYFYWYRQILGQKVEFLVSFYNNEISEKSEIFDDQFSVERPDGSNFTLKIRSTKLEDSAMYFCASSQDRTGEQYFGPGTRLTVT.

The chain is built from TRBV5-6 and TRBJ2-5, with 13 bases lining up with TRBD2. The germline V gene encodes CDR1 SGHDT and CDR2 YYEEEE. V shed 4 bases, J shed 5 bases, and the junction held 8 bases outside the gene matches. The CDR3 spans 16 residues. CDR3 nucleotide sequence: TGTGCCAGCAGCAAACTAGCGGGGGGGCCGCAGGAGACCCAGTACTTC. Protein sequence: CASSKLAGGPQETQYF.

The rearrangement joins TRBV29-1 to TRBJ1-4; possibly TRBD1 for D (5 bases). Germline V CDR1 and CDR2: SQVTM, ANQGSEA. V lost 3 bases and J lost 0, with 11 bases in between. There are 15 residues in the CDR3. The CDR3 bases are TGCAGCGTTGAGATAGGGGCTGCAACTAATGAAAAACTGTTTTTT. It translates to CSVEIGAATNEKLFF.

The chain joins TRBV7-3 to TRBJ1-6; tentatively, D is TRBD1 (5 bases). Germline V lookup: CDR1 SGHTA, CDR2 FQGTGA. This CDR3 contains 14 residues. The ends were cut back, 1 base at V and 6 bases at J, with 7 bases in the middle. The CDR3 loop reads CASSLIGGNSPLHF. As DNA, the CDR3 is TGTGCCAGCAGCTTAATTGGGGGTAATTCACCCCTCCACTTT.

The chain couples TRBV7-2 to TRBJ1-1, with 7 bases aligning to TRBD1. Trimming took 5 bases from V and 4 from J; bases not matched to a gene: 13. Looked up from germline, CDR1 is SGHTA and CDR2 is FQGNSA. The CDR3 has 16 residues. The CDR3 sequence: CASSIPYRGLGTEAFF. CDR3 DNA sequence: TGTGCCAGCAGCATACCGTACAGGGGATTGGGCACTGAAGCTTTCTTT.

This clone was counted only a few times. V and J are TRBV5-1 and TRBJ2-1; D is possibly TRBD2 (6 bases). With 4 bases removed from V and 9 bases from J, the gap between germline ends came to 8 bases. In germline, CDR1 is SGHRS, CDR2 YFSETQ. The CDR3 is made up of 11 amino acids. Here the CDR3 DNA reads TGCGCCAGCAGCGTGGGGGGTGAGCAGTTCTTC. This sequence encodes CASSVGGEQFF.

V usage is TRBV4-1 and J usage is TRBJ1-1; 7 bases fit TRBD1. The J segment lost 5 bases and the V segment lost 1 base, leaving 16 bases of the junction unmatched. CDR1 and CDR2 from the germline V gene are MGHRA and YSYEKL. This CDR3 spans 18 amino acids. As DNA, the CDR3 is TGCGCCAGCAGCCAAGTCCGACTGGATAGACAGGGATGGACTGAAGCTTTCTTT. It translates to CASSQVRLDRQGWTEAFF.

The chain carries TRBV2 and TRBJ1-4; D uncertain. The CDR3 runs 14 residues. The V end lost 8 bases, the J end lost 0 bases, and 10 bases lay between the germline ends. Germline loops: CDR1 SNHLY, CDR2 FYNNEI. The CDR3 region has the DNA TGTGCCAGCGGTCGGCTACCAACTAATGAAAAACTGTTTTTT. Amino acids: CASGRLPTNEKLFF. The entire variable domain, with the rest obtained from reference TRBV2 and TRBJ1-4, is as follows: EPEVTQTPSHQVTQMGQEVILRCVPISNHLYFYWYRQILGQKVEFLVSFYNNEISEKSEIFDDQFSVERPDGSNFTLKIRSTKLEDSAMYFCASGRLPTNEKLFFGSGTQLSVL.

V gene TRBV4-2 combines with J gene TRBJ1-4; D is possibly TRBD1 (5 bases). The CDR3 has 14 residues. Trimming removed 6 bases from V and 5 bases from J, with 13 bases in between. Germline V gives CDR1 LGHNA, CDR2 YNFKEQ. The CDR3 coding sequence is TGTGCCAGCAGACGGGACGGGTCAAATGAAAAACTGTTTTTT. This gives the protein CASRRDGSNEKLFF.

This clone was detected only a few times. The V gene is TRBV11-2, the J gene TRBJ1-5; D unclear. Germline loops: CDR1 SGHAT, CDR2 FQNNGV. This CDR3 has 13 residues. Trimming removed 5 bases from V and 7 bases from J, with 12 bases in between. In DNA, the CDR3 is TGTGCCAGCAGCCCGACGGCCGGGCAGCCCCAGCATTTT. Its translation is CASSPTAGQPQHF.

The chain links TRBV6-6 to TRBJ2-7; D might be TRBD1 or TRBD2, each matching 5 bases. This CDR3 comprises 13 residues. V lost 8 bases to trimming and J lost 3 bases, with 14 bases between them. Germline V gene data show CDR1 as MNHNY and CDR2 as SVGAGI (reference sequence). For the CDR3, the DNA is TGTGCCAGCCAACAGAGGGGAATCTACGAGCAGTACTTC. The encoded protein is CASQQRGIYEQYF.

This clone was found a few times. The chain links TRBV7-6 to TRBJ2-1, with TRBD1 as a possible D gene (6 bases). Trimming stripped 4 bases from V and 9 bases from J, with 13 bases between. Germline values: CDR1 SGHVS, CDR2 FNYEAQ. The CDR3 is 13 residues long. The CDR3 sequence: CASSSPGQLEQFF. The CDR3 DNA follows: TGTGCCAGCAGCTCCCCAGGACAGCTTGAGCAGTTCTTC.

Here the CDR3 reads CASSLGYAGQGFSGEKLFF. CDR3 in DNA: TGTGCCAGCAGCTTGGGATACGCTGGACAGGGGTTCTCGGGAGAAAAACTGTTTTTT. The chain is built from TRBV7-9 and TRBJ1-4; 9 bases map to TRBD1. Trimming cost V 3 bases and J 8 bases; bases outside gene matches: 19. The CDR3 totals 19 residues. From germline, CDR1 is SEHNR and CDR2 FQNEAQ (reference sequence).

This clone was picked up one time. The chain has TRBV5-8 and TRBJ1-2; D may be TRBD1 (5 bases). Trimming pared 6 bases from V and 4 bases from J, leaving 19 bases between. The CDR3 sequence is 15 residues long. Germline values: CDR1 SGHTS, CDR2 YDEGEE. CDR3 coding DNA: TGTGCCAGCACCCCAGGGTGGGGAGTTCGCTATGGCTACACCTTC. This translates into CASTPGWGVRYGYTF.

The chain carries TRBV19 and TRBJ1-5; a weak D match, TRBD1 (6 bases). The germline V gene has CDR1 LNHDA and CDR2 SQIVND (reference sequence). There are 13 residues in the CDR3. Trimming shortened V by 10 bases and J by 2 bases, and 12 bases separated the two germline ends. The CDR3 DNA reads TGTGCCACCCAGGGGATAGGCAATCAGCCCCAGCATTTT. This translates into CATQGIGNQPQHF.

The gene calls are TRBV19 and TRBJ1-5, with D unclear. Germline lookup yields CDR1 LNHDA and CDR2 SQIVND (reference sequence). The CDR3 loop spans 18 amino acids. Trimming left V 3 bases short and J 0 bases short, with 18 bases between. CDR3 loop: CASSIFPGWENSNQPQHF. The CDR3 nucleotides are TGTGCCAGTAGTATTTTCCCCGGGTGGGAGAATAGCAATCAGCCCCAGCATTTT.

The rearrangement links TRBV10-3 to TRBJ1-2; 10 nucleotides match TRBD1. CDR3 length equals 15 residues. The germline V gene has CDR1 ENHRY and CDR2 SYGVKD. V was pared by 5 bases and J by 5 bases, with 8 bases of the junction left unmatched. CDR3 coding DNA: TGTGCCATCAGTTCGACAGGGGGCAACGGGTATGGCTACACCTTC. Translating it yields CAISSTGGNGYGYTF.

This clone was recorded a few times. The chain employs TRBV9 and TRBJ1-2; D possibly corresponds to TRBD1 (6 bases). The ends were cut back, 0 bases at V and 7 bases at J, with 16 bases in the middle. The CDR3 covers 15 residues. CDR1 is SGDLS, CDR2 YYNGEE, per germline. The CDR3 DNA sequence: TGTGCCAGCAGCGTAGGGAACCCGGGGGCGGCTGGCTACACCTTC. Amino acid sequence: CASSVGNPGAAGYTF.

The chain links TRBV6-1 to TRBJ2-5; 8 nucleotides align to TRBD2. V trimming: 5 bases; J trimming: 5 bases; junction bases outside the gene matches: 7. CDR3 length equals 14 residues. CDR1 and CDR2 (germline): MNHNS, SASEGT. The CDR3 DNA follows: TGTGCCAGCAGTATAGCGGGGTACTGGGAGACCCAGTACTTC. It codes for CASSIAGYWETQYF.

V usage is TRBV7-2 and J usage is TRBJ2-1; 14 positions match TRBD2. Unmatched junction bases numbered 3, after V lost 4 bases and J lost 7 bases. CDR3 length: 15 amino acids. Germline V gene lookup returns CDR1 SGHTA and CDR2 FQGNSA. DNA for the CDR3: TGTGCCAGCAGCTGGGGGACTAGCGGGGGAAATGAGCAGTTCTTC. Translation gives CASSWGTSGGNEQFF.

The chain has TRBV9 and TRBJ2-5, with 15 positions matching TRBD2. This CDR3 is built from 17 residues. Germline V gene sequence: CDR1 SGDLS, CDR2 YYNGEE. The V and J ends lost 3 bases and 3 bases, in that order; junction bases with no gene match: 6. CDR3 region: CASSAGTSGGIKETQYF. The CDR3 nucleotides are TGTGCCAGCAGCGCCGGGACTAGCGGGGGGATCAAAGAGACCCAGTACTTC.

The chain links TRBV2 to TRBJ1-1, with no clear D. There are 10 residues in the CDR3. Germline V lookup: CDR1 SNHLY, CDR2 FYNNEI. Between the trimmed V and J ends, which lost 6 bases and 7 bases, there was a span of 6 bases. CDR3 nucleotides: TGTGCCAGCAGGTTCGGTGAAGCTTTCTTT. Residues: CASRFGEAFF.

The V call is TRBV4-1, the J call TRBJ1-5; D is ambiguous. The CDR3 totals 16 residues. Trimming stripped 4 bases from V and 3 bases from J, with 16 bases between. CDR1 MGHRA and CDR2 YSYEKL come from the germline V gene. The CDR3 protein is CASSRSPSEANQPQHF. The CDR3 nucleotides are TGCGCCAGCAGCCGAAGCCCCTCGGAGGCCAATCAGCCCCAGCATTTT.

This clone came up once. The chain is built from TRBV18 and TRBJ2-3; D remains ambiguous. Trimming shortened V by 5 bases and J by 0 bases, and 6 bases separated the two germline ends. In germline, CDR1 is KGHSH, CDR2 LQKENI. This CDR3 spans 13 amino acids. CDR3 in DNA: TGTGCCAGCTCATCCGTGAGCACAGATACGCAGTATTTT. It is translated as CASSSVSTDTQYF.

The CDR3 reads CASSEATSTDTQYF. The CDR3 DNA is TGCGCCAGCAGCGAGGCTACTAGCACAGATACGCAGTATTTT. This chain uses TRBV4-1 with TRBJ2-3; D ambiguous. The CDR3 is made up of 14 amino acids. Between the trimmed V and J ends, which lost 5 bases and 0 bases, there was a span of 9 bases. Germline V gives CDR1 MGHRA, CDR2 YSYEKL.

CDR3 DNA sequence: TGTGCCAACCTTCCGGGACAGGGGGTTAAGTACGGCACTGAAGCTTTCTTT. Translation: CANLPGQGVKYGTEAFF. This rearrangement joins TRBV2 to TRBJ1-1, with 11 bases lining up with TRBD1. Germline trimming cut 10 bases from V and 4 bases from J; bases unmatched to any gene: 17. Germline CDR1 reads SNHLY; CDR2 reads FYNNEI. The CDR3 loop spans 17 amino acids.